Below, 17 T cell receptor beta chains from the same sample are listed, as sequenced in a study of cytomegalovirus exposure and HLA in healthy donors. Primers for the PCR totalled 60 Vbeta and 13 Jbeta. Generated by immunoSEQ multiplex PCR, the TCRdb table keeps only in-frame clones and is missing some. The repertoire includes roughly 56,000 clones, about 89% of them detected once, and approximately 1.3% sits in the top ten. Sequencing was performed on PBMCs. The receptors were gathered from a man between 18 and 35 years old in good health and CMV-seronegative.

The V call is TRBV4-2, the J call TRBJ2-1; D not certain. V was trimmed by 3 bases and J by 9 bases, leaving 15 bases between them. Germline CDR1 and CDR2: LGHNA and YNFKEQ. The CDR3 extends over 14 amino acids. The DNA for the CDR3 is TGTGCCAGCAGCCAGTCAACTACCTTCCCTGAGCAGTTCTTC. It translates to CASSQSTTFPEQFF.

The CDR3 loop reads CASSYRTGDYEQYF. As DNA, the CDR3 is TGTGCCAGCAGTTACCGGACAGGGGACTACGAGCAGTACTTC. The rearrangement uses TRBV6-5 and TRBJ2-7, with 9 bases lining up with TRBD1. Trimming took 2 bases from V and 3 from J; bases not matched to a gene: 2. Germline values: CDR1 MNHEY, CDR2 SVGAGI. This CDR3 is built from 14 residues.

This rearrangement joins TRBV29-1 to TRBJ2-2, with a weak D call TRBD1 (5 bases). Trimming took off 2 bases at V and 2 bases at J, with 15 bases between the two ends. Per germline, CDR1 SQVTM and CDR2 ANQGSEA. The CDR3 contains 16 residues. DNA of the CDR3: TGCAGCGTTGAATTTGGGGCCAAATTAAACACCGGGGAGCTGTTTTTT. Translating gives CSVEFGAKLNTGELFF.

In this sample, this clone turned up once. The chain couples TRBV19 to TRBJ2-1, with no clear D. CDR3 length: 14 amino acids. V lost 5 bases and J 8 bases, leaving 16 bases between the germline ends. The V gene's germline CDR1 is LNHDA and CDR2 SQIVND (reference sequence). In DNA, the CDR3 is TGTGCCAGTAGTGTGCTACTGCATTTCGATGAGCAGTTCTTC. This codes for CASSVLLHFDEQFF.

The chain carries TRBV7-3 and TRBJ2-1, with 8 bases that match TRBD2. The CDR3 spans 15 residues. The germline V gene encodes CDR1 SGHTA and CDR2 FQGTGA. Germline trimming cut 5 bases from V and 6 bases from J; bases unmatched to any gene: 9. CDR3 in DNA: TGTGCCAGCAGCAACGGGGGGGCCAGGCTCAATGAGCAGTTCTTC. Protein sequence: CASSNGGARLNEQFF.

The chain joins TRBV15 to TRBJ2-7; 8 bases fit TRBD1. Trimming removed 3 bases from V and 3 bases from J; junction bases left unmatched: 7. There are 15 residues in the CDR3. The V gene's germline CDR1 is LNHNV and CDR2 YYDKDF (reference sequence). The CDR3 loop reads CATSSTGTGFYEQYF. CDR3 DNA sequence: TGTGCCACCAGCAGTACCGGGACAGGCTTCTACGAGCAGTACTTC.

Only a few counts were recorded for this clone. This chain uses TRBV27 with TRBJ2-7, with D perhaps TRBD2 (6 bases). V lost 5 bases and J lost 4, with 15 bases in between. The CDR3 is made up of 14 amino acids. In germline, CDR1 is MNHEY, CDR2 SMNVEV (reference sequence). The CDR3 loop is CASSPPSGGYEQYF. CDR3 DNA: TGTGCCAGCAGTCCGCCGAGTGGGGGGTACGAGCAGTACTTC.

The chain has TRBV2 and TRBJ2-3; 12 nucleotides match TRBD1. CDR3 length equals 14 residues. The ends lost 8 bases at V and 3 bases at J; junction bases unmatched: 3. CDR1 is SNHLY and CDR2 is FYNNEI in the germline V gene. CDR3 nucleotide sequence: TGTGCCAGCGGGGACAGGGGGCGAACAGATACGCAGTATTTT. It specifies CASGDRGRTDTQYF.

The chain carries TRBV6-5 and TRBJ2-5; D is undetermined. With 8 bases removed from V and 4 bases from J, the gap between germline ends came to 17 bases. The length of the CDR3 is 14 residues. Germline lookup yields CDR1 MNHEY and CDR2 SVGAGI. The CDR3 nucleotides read TGTGCCAGCTCTGCAGGAATGGTCCCAGAGACCCAGTACTTC. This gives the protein CASSAGMVPETQYF.

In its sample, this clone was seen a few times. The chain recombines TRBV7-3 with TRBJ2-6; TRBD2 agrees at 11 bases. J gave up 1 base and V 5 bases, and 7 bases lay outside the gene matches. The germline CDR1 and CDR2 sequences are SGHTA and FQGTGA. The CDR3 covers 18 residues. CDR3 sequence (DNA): TGTGCCAGCAGCGTCACTAGCGGGGGCGGGTCTGGGGCCAACGTCCTGACTTTC. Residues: CASSVTSGGGSGANVLTF.

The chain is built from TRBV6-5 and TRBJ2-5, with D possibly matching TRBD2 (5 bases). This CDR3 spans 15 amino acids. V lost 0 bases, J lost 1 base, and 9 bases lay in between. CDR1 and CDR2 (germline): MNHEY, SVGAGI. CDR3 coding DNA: TGTGCCAGCAGTTACTCGGAGCGGTTCCAAGAGACCCAGTACTTC. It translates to CASSYSERFQETQYF.

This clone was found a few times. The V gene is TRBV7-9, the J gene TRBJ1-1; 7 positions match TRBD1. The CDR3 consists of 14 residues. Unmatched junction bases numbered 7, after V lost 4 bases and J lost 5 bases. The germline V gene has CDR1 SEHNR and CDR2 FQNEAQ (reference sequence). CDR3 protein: CASSSQGSATEAFF. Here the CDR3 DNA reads TGTGCCAGCAGCTCACAGGGGAGTGCGACTGAAGCTTTCTTT.

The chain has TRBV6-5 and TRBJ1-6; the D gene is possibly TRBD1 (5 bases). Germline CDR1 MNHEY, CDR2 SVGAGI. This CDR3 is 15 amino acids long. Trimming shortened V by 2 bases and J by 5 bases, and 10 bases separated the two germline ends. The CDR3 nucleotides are TGTGCCAGCAGTTACGATTGGGGGGATAATTCACCCCTCCACTTT. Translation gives CASSYDWGDNSPLHF.

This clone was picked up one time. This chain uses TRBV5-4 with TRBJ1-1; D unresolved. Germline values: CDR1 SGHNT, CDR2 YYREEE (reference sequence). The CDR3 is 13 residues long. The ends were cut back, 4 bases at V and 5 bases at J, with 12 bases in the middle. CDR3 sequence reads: CASSLVRTTEAFF. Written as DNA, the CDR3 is TGTGCCAGCAGCCTGGTTAGAACGACTGAAGCTTTCTTT.

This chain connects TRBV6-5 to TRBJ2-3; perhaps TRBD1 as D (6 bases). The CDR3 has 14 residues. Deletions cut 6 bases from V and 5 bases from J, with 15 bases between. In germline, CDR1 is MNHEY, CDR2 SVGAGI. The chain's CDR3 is CASRAGDRGDTQYF. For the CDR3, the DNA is TGTGCCAGCAGAGCAGGGGACCGAGGAGATACGCAGTATTTT.

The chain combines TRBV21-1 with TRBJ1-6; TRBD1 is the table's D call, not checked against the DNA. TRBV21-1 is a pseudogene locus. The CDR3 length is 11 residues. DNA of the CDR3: TGTGCCAGCAGCCTACAGGGCGACCTCCACTTT. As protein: CASSLQGDLHF.

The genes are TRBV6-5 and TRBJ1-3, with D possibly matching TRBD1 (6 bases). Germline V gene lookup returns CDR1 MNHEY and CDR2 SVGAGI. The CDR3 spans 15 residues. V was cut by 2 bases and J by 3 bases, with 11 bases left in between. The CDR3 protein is CASSYRGTSGNTIYF. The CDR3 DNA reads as TGTGCCAGCAGTTACAGGGGGACGAGTGGAAACACCATATATTTT.